Shown below are 30 T cell receptor beta chains from a single sample sequenced in a study of T cell responses to AZD1222 COVID-19 vaccine (dated by TCRdb to the early 2020s). Library creation used the immunoSEQ multiplex PCR assay. Drawn from immuneACCESS, this table holds only the in-frame rearrangements with V and J called that TCRdb kept. Clones are partly lost; checked studies trace under half to an unresolved V gene and leave the rest unexplained. For this sample the table gives over 100,000 clones, of which approximately 90% were detected only once. The ten top clones hold roughly 2.6% of the sample. Explained via the paper, the time point label denotes: baseline before first vaccination. The sample in question was peripheral blood, obtained on day 0 of AZD1222 vaccination. The receptor set was obtained from an adult in good health.

This clone was seen more than once but under ten times. The rearrangement joins TRBV4-1 to TRBJ1-5; 7 nucleotides align to TRBD1. CDR1 and CDR2 from the germline V gene are MGHRA and YSYEKL. V shed 5 bases and J 4 bases; nucleotides not matched to a gene: 14. The CDR3 contains 17 residues. The CDR3 loop is CASSSGGWGQTNQPQHF. The CDR3 nucleotides read TGCGCCAGCAGCTCCGGGGGATGGGGACAGACGAATCAGCCCCAGCATTTT.

The chain joins TRBV6-5 to TRBJ1-2; 10 positions agree with TRBD1. Germline values: CDR1 MNHEY, CDR2 SVGAGI. The CDR3 contains 14 residues. Trimming removed 7 bases from V and 3 bases from J; junction bases left unmatched: 5. The CDR3 nucleotides are TGTGCCAGCACCCGGACAGGGGGGGACTATGGCTACACCTTC. Protein sequence: CASTRTGGDYGYTF.

In this sample, this clone turned up once. The chain links TRBV27 to TRBJ2-7, with D uncertain. Trimming took off 3 bases at V and 7 bases at J, with 22 bases between the two ends. The CDR3 is 16 amino acids. Germline CDR1 and CDR2: MNHEY and SMNVEV (reference sequence). The CDR3 sequence is CASSFGKQYRAFEQYF. DNA of the CDR3: TGTGCCAGCAGTTTTGGGAAACAGTATCGGGCGTTTGAGCAGTACTTC.

The chain joins TRBV9 to TRBJ2-3, with 7 bases that match TRBD1. With 3 bases clipped from V and 1 base from J, the junction kept 8 bases outside the gene matches. CDR1 is SGDLS, CDR2 YYNGEE, per germline. CDR3 length: 16 residues. This CDR3 reads CASSATFQGGTDTQYF. The CDR3 DNA reads TGTGCCAGCAGCGCCACCTTCCAGGGGGGCACAGATACGCAGTATTTT.

The chain recombines TRBV5-1 with TRBJ2-2; 9 bases agree with TRBD1. The CDR3 spans 16 residues. CDR1 and CDR2 (germline): SGHRS, YFSETQ. V lost 1 base to trimming and J lost 5 bases; unmatched junction nucleotides: 6. The DNA of the CDR3 is TGCGCCAGCAGCTTGCCAGGACAGGGGAGGACCGGGGAGCTGTTTTTT. This codes for CASSLPGQGRTGELFF.

The V call is TRBV9, the J call TRBJ2-1; D tentatively fits TRBD1 or TRBD2 (5 bases each). Germline CDR1 reads SGDLS; CDR2 reads YYNGEE. This CDR3 has 14 residues. Trimming removed 1 base at V and 5 bases at J, with 10 bases between. The CDR3 DNA is TGTGCCAGCAGCGTAAGAGGGGACCACAATGAGCAGTTCTTC. Its translation: CASSVRGDHNEQFF.

This sequence joins TRBV5-1 and TRBJ2-2; no clear D gene. CDR1 and CDR2 (germline): SGHRS, YFSETQ. This CDR3 has 14 amino acids. Trimming left V 7 bases short and J 1 base short, with 11 bases between. The CDR3 region has the DNA TGCGCCAGCCGATTTCAGGAGAACACCGGGGAGCTGTTTTTT. Encoded protein: CASRFQENTGELFF.

The V and J genes are TRBV30 and TRBJ1-1; tentatively, D is TRBD1 (6 bases). The V gene lost 4 bases and the J gene lost 5 bases, with 17 bases spanning the gap. The CDR3 length is 14 residues. Looked up from germline, CDR1 is GTSNPN and CDR2 is SVGIG (reference sequence). In nucleotides, the CDR3 is TGTGCCTGGAAAACCCCCTACAGGGAGACTGAAGCTTTCTTT. Amino acid sequence: CAWKTPYRETEAFF.

V usage is TRBV27 and J usage is TRBJ1-1; no clear D gene. Germline V gives CDR1 MNHEY, CDR2 SMNVEV (reference sequence). This CDR3 is built from 14 residues. Trimming took 5 bases from V and 2 from J, leaving 12 bases between them. The CDR3: CASSLFPGNTEAFF. The CDR3 nucleotides are TGTGCCAGCAGTCTATTCCCCGGCAACACTGAAGCTTTCTTT.

This chain joins TRBV5-1 and TRBJ1-1; possible D gene TRBD1, 6 bases. From germline, CDR1 is SGHRS and CDR2 YFSETQ. V shed 4 bases and J shed 4 bases, with 11 bases lying between them. The CDR3 has 13 amino acids. CDR3 sequence: CASSPKGGTEAFF. The CDR3 region has the DNA TGCGCCAGCAGCCCTAAAGGGGGCACTGAAGCTTTCTTT.

The V and J genes are TRBV15 and TRBJ2-3; 9 positions match TRBD2. The germline gives CDR1 LNHNV, CDR2 YYDKDF (reference sequence). The CDR3 contains 18 residues. V lost 3 bases, J lost 1 base, and 11 bases stayed unmatched. CDR3 DNA sequence: TGTGCCACCAGCAGTTCCCATTTAGGCGGGAGGGGCACAGATACGCAGTATTTT. Protein sequence: CATSSSHLGGRGTDTQYF.

This rearrangement joins TRBV5-6 to TRBJ1-2, with D possibly matching TRBD1 (6 bases). Trimming took 1 base from V and 6 from J, leaving 13 bases between them. The CDR3 is made up of 14 amino acids. Germline V gene sequence: CDR1 SGHDT, CDR2 YYEEEE. The CDR3 DNA reads TGTGCCAGCAGCTTGAGCGGACAGAGAGATGGCTACACCTTC. Protein sequence: CASSLSGQRDGYTF.

This clone came up once. The chain couples TRBV29-1 to TRBJ2-7; D might be TRBD1 or TRBD2, each matching 5 bases. Trimming shortened V by 4 bases and J by 3 bases, and 13 bases separated the two germline ends. CDR1 SQVTM and CDR2 ANQGSEA come from the germline V gene. The CDR3 spans 13 residues. The CDR3 DNA follows: TGCAGCGTTGGGGGACCGCATTTCTACGAGCAGTACTTC. This gives the protein CSVGGPHFYEQYF.

The J gene is TRBJ1-2, the V gene TRBV28, with unresolved D. Germline lookup yields CDR1 MDHEN and CDR2 SYDVKM. V gave up 6 bases and J gave up 8 bases, with 13 bases separating them. CDR3 length equals 12 residues. The CDR3 here is CASSLTVGGYTF. The CDR3, as DNA: TGTGCCAGCAGCCTTACTGTGGGGGGCTACACCTTC.

V gene TRBV19 combines with J gene TRBJ1-5, with D unresolved. With 0 bases removed from V and 6 bases from J, the gap between germline ends came to 9 bases. The germline V gene encodes CDR1 LNHDA and CDR2 SQIVND (reference sequence). The CDR3 runs to 14 residues. CDR3 in amino acids: CASSIEGLGQPQHF. The DNA of the CDR3 is TGTGCCAGTAGTATAGAAGGGTTGGGTCAGCCCCAGCATTTT.

This clone came up a few times. The chain recombines TRBV5-1 with TRBJ2-1, with 8 bases aligning to TRBD2. Germline V gives CDR1 SGHRS, CDR2 YFSETQ. The CDR3 runs to 15 residues. Trimming removed 3 bases from V and 2 bases from J; junction bases left unmatched: 4. Here the CDR3 reads CASSSSGSPYNEQFF. CDR3 nucleotide sequence: TGCGCCAGCAGCTCCAGCGGGAGCCCCTACAATGAGCAGTTCTTC.

CDR3 sequence reads: CASSHTGGSGPQHF. In DNA, the CDR3 is TGTGCCAGCAGCCATACAGGGGGGTCAGGGCCCCAGCATTTT. The J gene is TRBJ1-5, the V gene TRBV7-2; 8 bases line up with TRBD1. CDR3 length equals 14 residues. V was pared by 5 bases and J by 9 bases, with 9 bases of the junction left unmatched. Germline-derived CDR1 and CDR2 are SGHTA and FQGNSA.

V gene TRBV3-1 (or the pseudogene TRBV3-2) combines with J gene TRBJ1-2; 7 nucleotides agree with TRBD1. Looked up from germline, CDR1 is LGHDT and CDR2 is YNNKEL (reference sequence). J lost 2 bases, V lost 5 bases, and 5 bases had no gene match. CDR3 length: 14 residues. The CDR3 DNA reads as TGTGCCAGCAGCGCTGACAGGGCCAACTATGGCTACACCTTC. Protein sequence: CASSADRANYGYTF.

V is TRBV7-9 and J is TRBJ1-1; 7 bases agree with TRBD1. This CDR3 contains 13 residues. CDR1 is SEHNR, CDR2 FQNEAQ, per germline (reference sequence). V dropped 2 bases and J dropped 6; count of bases not matched to a gene: 3. The CDR3 bases are TGTGCCAGCAGCTTATTGACAGGGTCTGAAGCTTTCTTT. This encodes CASSLLTGSEAFF. Based on the CDR3 plus reference TRBV7-9 and TRBJ1-1, the full variable domain is DTGVSQNPRHKITKRGQNVTFRCDPISEHNRLYWYRQTLGQGPEFLTYFQNEAQLEKSRLLSDRFSAERPKGSFSTLEIQRTEQGDSAMYLCASSLLTGSEAFFGQGTRLTVV.

V usage is TRBV5-4 and J usage is TRBJ1-2; tentatively, D is TRBD1 (6 bases). V shed 4 bases and J shed 4 bases, with 17 bases lying between them. The CDR3 is made up of 15 amino acids. Germline CDR1 is SGHNT and CDR2 is YYREEE (reference sequence). CDR3 sequence: CASSPAGATFYGYTF. DNA of the CDR3: TGTGCCAGCAGCCCCGCGGGGGCTACCTTCTATGGCTACACCTTC.

A few counts support this clone. This chain joins TRBV6-4 and TRBJ1-6; D ambiguous. Trimming removed 2 bases at V and 7 bases at J, with 9 bases between. The germline V gene encodes CDR1 MRHNA and CDR2 SNTAGT. The CDR3 has 14 amino acids. The CDR3 DNA reads as TGTGCCAGCAGTGACAGGGAAGGGAATTCACCCCTCCACTTT. Translating gives CASSDREGNSPLHF.

V usage is TRBV28 and J usage is TRBJ1-2; 12 bases are a match to TRBD1. The CDR3 covers 14 residues. Germline V CDR1 and CDR2: MDHEN, SYDVKM. V dropped 8 bases and J dropped 3; count of bases not matched to a gene: 4. As DNA, the CDR3 is TGTGCCAGCCGGGACAGGGGGCGGTACTATGGCTACACCTTC. Its translation is CASRDRGRYYGYTF.

The V gene is TRBV5-1, the J gene TRBJ2-1; D is uncertain. V dropped 4 bases and J dropped 7 bases, with 15 bases sitting between them. The CDR3 is 14 amino acids. CDR1 and CDR2 from the germline V gene are SGHRS and YFSETQ. CDR3 bases: TGCGCCAGCAGCCTCAAGCCCCCGCAGAATGAGCAGTTCTTC. As protein: CASSLKPPQNEQFF.

The V call is TRBV2, the J call TRBJ2-3; 13 positions agree with TRBD2. The CDR3 sequence is 16 residues long. Germline values: CDR1 SNHLY, CDR2 FYNNEI. With 3 bases clipped from V and 0 bases from J, the junction kept 0 bases outside the gene matches. In DNA, the CDR3 is TGTGCCAGCAGTGAGGGACTAGCGGGGAGCACAGATACGCAGTATTTT. Its translation is CASSEGLAGSTDTQYF.

The chain is built from TRBV5-1 and TRBJ2-1; 7 positions agree with TRBD1. Germline trimming cut 4 bases from V and 8 bases from J; bases unmatched to any gene: 9. In germline, CDR1 is SGHRS, CDR2 YFSETQ. CDR3 length: 14 residues. CDR3 sequence reads: CASSPGTGVHEQFF. Here the CDR3 DNA reads TGCGCCAGCAGCCCAGGAACAGGGGTGCATGAGCAGTTCTTC.

The chain links TRBV18 to TRBJ2-5; 7 nucleotides match TRBD1. The CDR3 runs to 14 residues. Per germline, CDR1 KGHSH and CDR2 LQKENI. The V and J ends lost 4 bases and 3 bases, in that order; junction bases with no gene match: 5. CDR3 protein: CASSRSGQEETQYF. The CDR3, as DNA: TGTGCCAGCTCACGTTCTGGACAGGAAGAGACCCAGTACTTC.

This chain links TRBV3-1 (or the pseudogene TRBV3-2) with TRBJ2-1; possible D gene TRBD1, 5 bases. Germline CDR1 LGHDT, CDR2 YNNKEL (reference sequence). There are 15 residues in the CDR3. Trimming stripped 5 bases from V and 6 bases from J, with 17 bases between. CDR3 loop: CASSYRQTRINEQFF. For the CDR3, the DNA is TGTGCCAGCAGCTACCGACAGACCCGGATCAATGAGCAGTTCTTC.

The chain joins TRBV25-1 to TRBJ1-2; TRBD1 aligns across 12 bases. After removal of 8 bases from V and 2 bases from J, the junction contained 3 bases not matched to a gene. CDR3 size: 14 residues. The germline V gene has CDR1 MGHDK and CDR2 SYGVNS. This chain's CDR3 is CASVGTGGNYGYTF. As DNA, the CDR3 is TGTGCCAGCGTTGGGACAGGGGGCAACTATGGCTACACCTTC.

The chain is built from TRBV2 and TRBJ2-5; D not resolved. CDR1 is SNHLY, CDR2 FYNNEI, per germline. Deletions cut 4 bases from V and 1 base from J, with 7 bases between. The CDR3 is made up of 13 amino acids. CDR3 bases: TGTGCCAGCAGTGTGACGGCCCAAGAGACCCAGTACTTC. Translating gives CASSVTAQETQYF.

V and J are TRBV19 and TRBJ2-3, with no clear D. Germline CDR1 is LNHDA and CDR2 is SQIVND (reference sequence). The V gene lost 3 bases and the J gene lost 7 bases, with 17 bases spanning the gap. CDR3 size: 15 residues. CDR3 coding DNA: TGTGCCAGTAGTATCAGGACGGCGTGGGGAAATACGCAGTATTTT. Translated, it gives CASSIRTAWGNTQYF.